This T cell receptor beta chain was sequenced for a study of cytomegalovirus exposure and HLA in healthy donors. Study findings and constraints: Reportedly, diagnosis of cytomegalovirus status by the classifier showed high specificity and sensitivity.

PCR amplification relied on 60 Vbeta primers (plus 13 Jbeta primers). The assay was immunoSEQ multiplex PCR, and TCRdb's table has in-frame clones only and misses some. Among about 170,000 clones listed, 76% were seen once. Concerning this clone: Its antigen is still unknown.

The CDR3 sequence is 18 residues long. V lost 0 bases and J lost 0; bases outside the gene matches: 5. Looked up from germline, CDR1 is SGDLS and CDR2 is YYNGEE. The specimen sequenced was PBMCs. This TCR was sampled from a female donor in good health and CMV-seronegative. The chain has TRBV9 and TRBJ2-2; TRBD2 agrees at 10 bases. CDR3 sequence: CASSVAPGLAANTGELFF. Written as DNA, the CDR3 is TGTGCCAGCAGCGTAGCCCCCGGACTAGCGGCGAACACCGGGGAGCTGTTTTTT. The full variable domain, completed using reference TRBV9 and TRBJ2-2, is DSGVTQTPKHLITATGQRVTLRCSPRSGDLSVYWYQQSLDQGLQFLIQYYNGEERAKGNILERFSAQQFPDLHSELNLSSLELGDSALYFCASSVAPGLAANTGELFFGEGSRLTVL.